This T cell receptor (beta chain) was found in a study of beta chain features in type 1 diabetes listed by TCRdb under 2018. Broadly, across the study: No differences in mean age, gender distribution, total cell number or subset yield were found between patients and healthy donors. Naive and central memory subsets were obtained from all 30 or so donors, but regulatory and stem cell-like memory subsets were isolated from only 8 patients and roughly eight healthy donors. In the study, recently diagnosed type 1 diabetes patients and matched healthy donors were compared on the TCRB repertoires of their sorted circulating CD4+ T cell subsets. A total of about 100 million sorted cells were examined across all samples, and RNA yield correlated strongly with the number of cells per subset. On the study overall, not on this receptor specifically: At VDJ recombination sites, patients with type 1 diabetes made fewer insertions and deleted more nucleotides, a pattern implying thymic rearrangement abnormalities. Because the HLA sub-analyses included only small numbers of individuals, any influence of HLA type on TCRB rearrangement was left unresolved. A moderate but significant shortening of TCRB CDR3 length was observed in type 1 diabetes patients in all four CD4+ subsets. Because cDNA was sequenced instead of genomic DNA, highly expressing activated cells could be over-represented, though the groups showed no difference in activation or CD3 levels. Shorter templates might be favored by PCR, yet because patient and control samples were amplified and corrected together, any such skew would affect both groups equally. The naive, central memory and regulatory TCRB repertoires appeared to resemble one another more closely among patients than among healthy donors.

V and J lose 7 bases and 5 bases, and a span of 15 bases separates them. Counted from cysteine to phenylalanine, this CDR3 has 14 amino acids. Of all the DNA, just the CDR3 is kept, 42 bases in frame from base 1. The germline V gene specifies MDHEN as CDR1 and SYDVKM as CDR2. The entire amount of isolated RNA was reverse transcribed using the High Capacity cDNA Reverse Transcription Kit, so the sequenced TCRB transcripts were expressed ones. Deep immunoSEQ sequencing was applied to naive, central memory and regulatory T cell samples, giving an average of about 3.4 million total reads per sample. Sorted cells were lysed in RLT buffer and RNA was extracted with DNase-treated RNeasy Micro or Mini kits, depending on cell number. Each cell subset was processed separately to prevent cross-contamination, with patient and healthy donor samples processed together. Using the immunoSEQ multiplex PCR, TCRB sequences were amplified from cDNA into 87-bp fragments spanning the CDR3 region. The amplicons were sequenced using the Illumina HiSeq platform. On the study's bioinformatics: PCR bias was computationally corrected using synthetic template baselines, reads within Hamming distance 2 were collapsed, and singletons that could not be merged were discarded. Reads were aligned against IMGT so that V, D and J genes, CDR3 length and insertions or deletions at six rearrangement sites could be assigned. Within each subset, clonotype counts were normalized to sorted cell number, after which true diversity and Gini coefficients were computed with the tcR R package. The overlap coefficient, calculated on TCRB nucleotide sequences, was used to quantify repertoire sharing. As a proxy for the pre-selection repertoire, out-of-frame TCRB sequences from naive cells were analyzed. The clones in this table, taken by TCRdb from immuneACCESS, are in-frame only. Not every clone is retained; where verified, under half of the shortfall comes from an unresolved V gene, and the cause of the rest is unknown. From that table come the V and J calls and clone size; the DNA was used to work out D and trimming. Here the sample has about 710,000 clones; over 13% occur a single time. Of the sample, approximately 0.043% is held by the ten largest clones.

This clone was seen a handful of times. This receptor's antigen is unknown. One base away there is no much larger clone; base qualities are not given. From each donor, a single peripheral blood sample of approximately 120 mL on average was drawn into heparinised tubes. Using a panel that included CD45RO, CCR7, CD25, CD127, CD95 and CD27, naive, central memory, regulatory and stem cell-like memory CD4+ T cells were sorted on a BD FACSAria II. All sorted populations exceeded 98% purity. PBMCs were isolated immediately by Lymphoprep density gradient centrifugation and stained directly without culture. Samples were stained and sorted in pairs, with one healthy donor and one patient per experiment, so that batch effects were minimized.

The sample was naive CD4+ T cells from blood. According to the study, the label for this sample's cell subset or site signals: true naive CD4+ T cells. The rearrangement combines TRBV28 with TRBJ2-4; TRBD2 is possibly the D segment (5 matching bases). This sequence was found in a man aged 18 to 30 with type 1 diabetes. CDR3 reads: CASTLGTRENIQYF. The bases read TGTGCCAGCACCTTGGGTACTAGAGAAAACATTCAGTACTTC.